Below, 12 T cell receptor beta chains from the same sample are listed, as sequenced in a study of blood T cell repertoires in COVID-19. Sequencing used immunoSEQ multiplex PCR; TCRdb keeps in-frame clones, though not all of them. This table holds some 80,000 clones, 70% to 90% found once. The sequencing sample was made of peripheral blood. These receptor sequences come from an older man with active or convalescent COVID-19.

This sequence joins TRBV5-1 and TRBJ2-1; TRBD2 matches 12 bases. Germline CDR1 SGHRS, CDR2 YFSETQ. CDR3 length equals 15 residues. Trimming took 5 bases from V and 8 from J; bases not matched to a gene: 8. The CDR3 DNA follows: TGCGCCAGCAGTTTGACTAGCGGGAGTAACCATGAGCAGTTCTTC. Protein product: CASSLTSGSNHEQFF.

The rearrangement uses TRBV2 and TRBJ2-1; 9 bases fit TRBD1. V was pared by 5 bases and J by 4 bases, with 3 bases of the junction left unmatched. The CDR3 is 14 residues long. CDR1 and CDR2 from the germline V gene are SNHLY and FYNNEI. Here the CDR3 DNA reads TGTGCCAGCAGTCGGGACAGGGATTACAATGAGCAGTTCTTC. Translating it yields CASSRDRDYNEQFF.

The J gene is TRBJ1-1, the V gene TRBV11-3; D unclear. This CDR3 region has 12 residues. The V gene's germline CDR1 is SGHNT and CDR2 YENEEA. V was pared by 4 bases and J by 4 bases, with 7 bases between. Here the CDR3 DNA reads TGTGCCAGCAGCTCCTTCCCCACTGAAGCTTTCTTT. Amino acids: CASSSFPTEAFF.

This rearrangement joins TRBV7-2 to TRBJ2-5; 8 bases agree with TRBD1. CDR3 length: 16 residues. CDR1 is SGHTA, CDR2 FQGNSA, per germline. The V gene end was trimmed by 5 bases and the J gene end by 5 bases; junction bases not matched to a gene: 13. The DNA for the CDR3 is TGTGCCAGCAGCCCGGACAGGGCCTCACCCTCGGAGACCCAGTACTTC. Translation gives CASSPDRASPSETQYF.

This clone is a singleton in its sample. CDR3 sequence reads: CASSPGSSGELFF. The CDR3 nucleotides are TGTGCCAGCAGCCCCGGGAGTTCCGGGGAGCTGTTTTTT. The chain has TRBV7-8 and TRBJ2-2, with a weak D call TRBD2 (6 bases). V was shortened by 5 bases and J by 6 bases, with 10 bases between the two germline ends. This CDR3 comprises 13 residues. The germline V gene encodes CDR1 SGHVS and CDR2 FQNEAQ.

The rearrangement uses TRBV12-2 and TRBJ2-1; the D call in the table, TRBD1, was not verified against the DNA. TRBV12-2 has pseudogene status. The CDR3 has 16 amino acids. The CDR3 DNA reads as TGTGCAAGTCGCTTCCGGGCGACAGGATTATACAATGAGCAGTTCTTC. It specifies CASRFRATGLYNEQFF.

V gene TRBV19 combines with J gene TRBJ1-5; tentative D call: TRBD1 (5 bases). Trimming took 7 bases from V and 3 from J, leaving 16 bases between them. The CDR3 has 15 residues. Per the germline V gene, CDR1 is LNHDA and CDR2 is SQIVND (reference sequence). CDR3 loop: CASIPRGRPNQPQHF. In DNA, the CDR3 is TGTGCCAGTATCCCAAGGGGCAGGCCCAATCAGCCCCAGCATTTT.

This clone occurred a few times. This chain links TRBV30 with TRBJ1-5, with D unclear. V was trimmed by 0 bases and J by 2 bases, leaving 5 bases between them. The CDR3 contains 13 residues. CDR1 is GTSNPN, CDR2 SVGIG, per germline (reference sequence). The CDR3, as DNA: TGTGCCTGGAGTGTGAGTGGCAATCAGCCCCAGCATTTT. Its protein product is CAWSVSGNQPQHF.

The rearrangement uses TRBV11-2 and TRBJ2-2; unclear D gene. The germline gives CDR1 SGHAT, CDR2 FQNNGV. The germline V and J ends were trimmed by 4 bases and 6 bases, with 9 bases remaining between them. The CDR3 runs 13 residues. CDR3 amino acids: CASSYTVPGELFF. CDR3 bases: TGTGCCAGCAGCTATACAGTCCCCGGGGAGCTGTTTTTT.

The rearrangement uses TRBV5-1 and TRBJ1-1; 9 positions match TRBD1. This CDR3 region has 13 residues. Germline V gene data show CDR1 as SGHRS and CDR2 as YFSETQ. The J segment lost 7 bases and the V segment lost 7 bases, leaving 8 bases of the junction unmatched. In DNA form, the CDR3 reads TGCGCCAGCGCCCGACAGGGGGGAGATGAAGCTTTCTTT. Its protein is CASARQGGDEAFF.

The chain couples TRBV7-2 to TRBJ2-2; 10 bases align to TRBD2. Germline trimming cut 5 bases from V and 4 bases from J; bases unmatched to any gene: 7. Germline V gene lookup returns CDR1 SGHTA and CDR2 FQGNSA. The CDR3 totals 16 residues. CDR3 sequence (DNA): TGTGCCAGCAGCGCACGCACTAGCGGGGCCACCGGGGAGCTGTTTTTT. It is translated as CASSARTSGATGELFF. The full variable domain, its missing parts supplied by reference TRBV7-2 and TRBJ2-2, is GAGVSQSPSNKVTEKGKDVELRCDPISGHTALYWYRQSLGQGLEFLIYFQGNSAPDKSGLPSDRFSAERTGGSVSTLTIQRTQQEDSAVYLCASSARTSGATGELFFGEGSRLTVL.

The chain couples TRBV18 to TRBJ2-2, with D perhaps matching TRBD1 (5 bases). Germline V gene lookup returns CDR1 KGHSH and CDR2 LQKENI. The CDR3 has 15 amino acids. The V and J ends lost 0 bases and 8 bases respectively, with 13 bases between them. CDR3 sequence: CASSPPGPPGGELFF. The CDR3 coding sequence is TGTGCCAGCTCACCACCGGGGCCCCCTGGAGGGGAGCTGTTTTTT.